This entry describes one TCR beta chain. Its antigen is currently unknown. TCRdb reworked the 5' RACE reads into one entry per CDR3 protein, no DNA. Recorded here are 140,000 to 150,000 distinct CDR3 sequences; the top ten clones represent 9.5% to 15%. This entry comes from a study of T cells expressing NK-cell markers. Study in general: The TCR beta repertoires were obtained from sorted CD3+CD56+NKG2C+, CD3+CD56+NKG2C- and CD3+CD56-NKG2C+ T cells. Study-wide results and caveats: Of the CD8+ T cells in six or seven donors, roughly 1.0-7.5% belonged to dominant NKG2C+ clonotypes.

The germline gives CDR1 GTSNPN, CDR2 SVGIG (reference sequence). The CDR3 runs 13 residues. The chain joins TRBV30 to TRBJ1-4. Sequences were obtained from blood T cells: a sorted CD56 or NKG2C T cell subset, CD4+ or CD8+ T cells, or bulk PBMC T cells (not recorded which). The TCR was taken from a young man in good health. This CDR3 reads CAWREWANEKLFF.